This is a list of T cell receptor beta chains from one sample in a study of PD-L1 blockade in urothelial cancer. Measured with immunoSEQ multiplex PCR; TCRdb has only the in-frame clones, and not every one. The sample holds 70,000 to 85,000 clones; around 84% are singletons and the top ten take approximately 4.7%. This material consisted of PBMCs, taken around atezolizumab (anti-PD-L1) treatment. These receptors all stem from a man between 65 and 85 years old with urothelial cancer. Both conserved end residues are part of each CDR3. Fields, in order: V gene, clone size, D gene, J gene, CDR3 DNA, CDR3 protein. The D gene is left open where the match is weak. Only some rows state a clone size, as once, few, many or a class for expanded clones.

TRBV15	NA	NA	TRBJ2-1	TGTGCCACCAGGCGCGAGAAGAACAATGAGCAGTTCTTC	CATRREKNNEQFF
TRBV5-1	NA	TRBD1	TRBJ2-3	TGCGCCACCAGTCCGGGACAGGGTGGCACAGATACGCAGTATTTT	CATSPGQGGTDTQYF
TRBV5-6	NA	TRBD2	TRBJ2-1	TGTGCCAGCAGTTTTGGGACTAGCAGATACAATGAGCAGTTCTTC	CASSFGTSRYNEQFF
TRBV14	NA	NA	TRBJ2-2	TGTGCCAGCAGCCAGGGGCATCACACCGGGGAGCTGTTTTTT	CASSQGHHTGELFF
TRBV11-2	few	TRBD1	TRBJ2-7	TGTGCCAGCAGCCAACCTTTGGGACAGGGAAACGAGCAGTACTTC	CASSQPLGQGNEQYF
TRBV9	NA	NA	TRBJ1-3	TGTGCCAGCAGGAGAGGTTCGAGCGGAAACACCATATATTTT	CASRRGSSGNTIYF
TRBV18	once	TRBD2	TRBJ2-2	TGTGCCAGCTCACCACCGGCTAGCGGGAGGAACACCGGGGAGCTGTTTTTT	CASSPPASGRNTGELFF
TRBV5-5	NA	TRBD1	TRBJ2-5	TGTGCCAGCAGCTGGACAGGGTCCGAGACCCAGTACTTC	CASSWTGSETQYF
TRBV19	NA	NA	TRBJ2-2	TGTGCCAGTAGTATAGGACTATTGGACTTCGACACCGGGGAGCTGTTTTTT	CASSIGLLDFDTGELFF
TRBV5-4	NA	TRBD1	TRBJ2-5	TGTGCCAGCAGCCCGACAACAGGGGGCGGGGAGACCCAGTACTTC	CASSPTTGGGETQYF
TRBV7-9	NA	TRBD1	TRBJ2-5	TGTGCCAGCAGCTCGGGACAGCACCAAGAGACCCAGTACTTC	CASSSGQHQETQYF
TRBV6-5	NA	TRBD1	TRBJ2-1	TGTGCCAGTGGAAGGGGGCTCTCCTACAATGAGCAGTTCTTC	CASGRGLSYNEQFF
TRBV5-1	NA	TRBD1	TRBJ1-1	TGCGCCAGCAGCTTGATGCTTACGACAGGGGGCCGAGGCACTGAAGCTTTCTTT	CASSLMLTTGGRGTEAFF
TRBV18	NA	NA	TRBJ1-1	TGTGCCAGCTCACCACTTCGGGGGGGCGTTGTGGTGGACACTGAAGCTTTCTTT	CASSPLRGGVVVDTEAFF
TRBV5-1	NA	TRBD2	TRBJ2-3	TGCGCCAGCAGCCAACGGACTAGCGGGGGGACAGATACGCAGTATTTT	CASSQRTSGGTDTQYF
TRBV15	NA	NA	TRBJ2-1	TGTGCCACCAGCAGAGGCCGGGCGGGAAGGAACAATGAGCAGTTCTTC	CATSRGRAGRNNEQFF
TRBV28	NA	NA	TRBJ2-1	TGTGCCAGCAGTCCAAGCGCGAACAATGAGCAGTTCTTC	CASSPSANNEQFF
TRBV7-6	once	NA	TRBJ2-6	TGTGCCAGCAGCCTACATATAAAATCGGAAGGAGTCAACGTCCTGACTTTC	CASSLHIKSEGVNVLTF
TRBV6-1	NA	TRBD2	TRBJ2-1	TGTGCCAGCAGCGCTAGCGGGAGGGTGGATGAGCAGTTCTTC	CASSASGRVDEQFF
TRBV15	NA	TRBD1	TRBJ2-5	TGTGCCACCAGACGAACAGGGGACGAGACCCAGTACTTC	CATRRTGDETQYF